The 27 T cell receptor beta chains below were found in one sample sequenced in a study of T cell responses to AZD1222 COVID-19 vaccine. The table came from immunoSEQ multiplex PCR; TCRdb's copy has only in-frame clones and leaves some out. This table holds some 170,000 clones, roughly 90% found once. Sequenced material: peripheral blood, taken 28 days after the second AZD1222 dose. The receptors derive from an adult who received the AZD1222 COVID-19 vaccine.

The rearrangement uses TRBV6-5 and TRBJ1-2; D ambiguous. This CDR3 is 16 amino acids long. Germline loops: CDR1 MNHEY, CDR2 SVGAGI. V was cut by 4 bases and J by 0 bases, with 15 bases left in between. The CDR3 spells CASSSRLDGANYGYTF. CDR3 in DNA: TGTGCCAGCAGTTCACGCCTCGACGGAGCTAACTATGGCTACACCTTC.

The chain links TRBV19 to TRBJ1-1; D call uncertain. Germline V gives CDR1 LNHDA, CDR2 SQIVND (reference sequence). The CDR3 runs 14 residues. V lost 6 bases and J lost 5, with 16 bases in between. This chain's CDR3 is CASRERTGTTEAFF. Here the CDR3 DNA reads TGTGCCAGTAGAGAAAGGACCGGAACAACTGAAGCTTTCTTT.

Here the CDR3 reads CASTPTGVLANYGYTF. In DNA, the CDR3 is TGTGCCAGCACCCCGACAGGGGTCCTAGCTAACTATGGCTACACCTTC. The chain uses TRBV7-9 and TRBJ1-2, with TRBD1 identical over 8 bases. Unmatched junction bases numbered 10, after V lost 7 bases and J lost 0 bases. The CDR3 sequence is 16 residues long. CDR1 is SEHNR, CDR2 FQNEAQ, per germline (reference sequence).

V usage is TRBV27 and J usage is TRBJ1-5, with a possible D match to TRBD1 (5 bases). The length of the CDR3 is 14 residues. V gave up 2 bases and J gave up 5 bases, with 10 bases separating them. CDR1 MNHEY and CDR2 SMNVEV come from the germline V gene (reference sequence). CDR3: CASSLAGGYQPQHF. CDR3 DNA sequence: TGTGCCAGCAGTTTAGCTGGGGGGTATCAGCCCCAGCATTTT.

The V gene is TRBV14, the J gene TRBJ2-7; 11 nucleotides agree with TRBD2. J was trimmed by 2 bases and V by 3 bases; bases with no gene match: 3. CDR3 size: 15 residues. The germline V gene has CDR1 SGHDN and CDR2 FVKESK. CDR3 protein: CASSHASGGTYEQYF. CDR3 DNA: TGTGCCAGCAGCCACGCTAGCGGGGGGACCTACGAGCAGTACTTC.

The chain couples TRBV11-2 to TRBJ1-3, with a possible D match to TRBD1 (5 bases). The germline CDR1 and CDR2 sequences are SGHAT and FQNNGV. Trimming shortened V by 5 bases and J by 0 bases, and 17 bases separated the two germline ends. This CDR3 has 17 residues. The CDR3 here is CASSVTPQGISGNTIYF. Here the CDR3 DNA reads TGTGCCAGCAGCGTTACCCCCCAGGGAATCTCTGGAAACACCATATATTTT.

V usage is TRBV29-1 and J usage is TRBJ2-7; 7 bases map to TRBD1. With V trimmed by 4 bases and J by 2 bases, 2 bases remained unmatched. The CDR3 extends over 12 amino acids. CDR1 is SQVTM, CDR2 ANQGSEA, per germline. CDR3 in amino acids: CSVAGTAYEQYF. The CDR3 nucleotides read TGCAGCGTTGCTGGGACAGCCTACGAGCAGTACTTC.

This clone appeared a few times. The rearrangement joins TRBV5-1 to TRBJ2-1; TRBD1 is a possible D gene (5 bases). V was clipped by 0 bases and J by 3 bases, with 13 bases between them. This CDR3 comprises 16 residues. Germline values: CDR1 SGHRS, CDR2 YFSETQ. CDR3 DNA sequence: TGCGCCAGCAGCTTGGAGACAGTTTCCATCTACAATGAGCAGTTCTTC. Encoded protein: CASSLETVSIYNEQFF.

V and J are TRBV5-6 and TRBJ1-5; TRBD1 matches 9 bases. With 1 base clipped from V and 5 bases from J, the junction kept 7 bases outside the gene matches. Germline-derived CDR1 and CDR2 are SGHDT and YYEEEE. CDR3 length: 16 amino acids. CDR3 residues: CASSLYGTGSYQPQHF. As DNA, the CDR3 is TGTGCCAGCAGCTTGTATGGGACAGGGAGTTATCAGCCCCAGCATTTT.

The V and J genes are TRBV4-1 and TRBJ1-1; no clear D. Germline loops: CDR1 MGHRA, CDR2 YSYEKL. The CDR3 covers 13 residues. Between the trimmed V and J ends, which lost 4 bases and 6 bases, there was a span of 12 bases. CDR3 sequence reads: CASSPPSGAEAFF. The CDR3 nucleotides read TGCGCCAGCAGCCCCCCAAGTGGCGCTGAAGCTTTCTTT.

The chain employs TRBV11-3 and TRBJ2-7; a weak D match, TRBD2 (6 bases). Germline loops: CDR1 SGHNT, CDR2 YENEEA. V shed 5 bases and J shed 7 bases, with 9 bases lying between them. CDR3 length equals 11 residues. In nucleotides, the CDR3 is TGTGCCAGCAGCCGCGGGGCGGAGCAGTACTTC. This sequence encodes CASSRGAEQYF.

The V call is TRBV3-1 (or the pseudogene TRBV3-2), the J call TRBJ2-3, with D perhaps TRBD1 (5 bases). CDR1 and CDR2 from the germline V gene are LGHDT and YNNKEL (reference sequence). V lost 4 bases, J lost 1 base, and 9 bases lay in between. The CDR3 runs to 14 residues. CDR3 sequence: CASSPGHRTDTQYF. As DNA, the CDR3 is TGTGCCAGCAGCCCAGGACATCGCACAGATACGCAGTATTTT.

J is TRBJ1-2 and V is TRBV5-8, with D possibly TRBD1 on 6 matching bases. This CDR3 has 16 amino acids. Looked up from germline, CDR1 is SGHTS and CDR2 is YDEGEE. Between the trimmed V and J ends, which lost 3 bases and 4 bases, there was a span of 19 bases. Here the CDR3 DNA reads TGTGCCAGCAGCTCTCCACATGCAGGGGAGATCTATGGCTACACCTTC. Translating gives CASSSPHAGEIYGYTF. Looking up the rest from reference TRBV5-8 and TRBJ1-2 gives the full variable domain: EAGVTQSPTHLIKTRGQQATLRCSPISGHTSVYWYQQALGLGLQFLLWYDEGEERNRGNFPPRFSGRQFPNYSSELNVNALELEDSALYLCASSSPHAGEIYGYTFGSGTRLTVV.

V is TRBV10-2 and J is TRBJ1-5; D perhaps matches TRBD1 (6 bases). The CDR3 consists of 15 residues. Germline CDR1 is WSHSY and CDR2 is SAAADI. Trimming removed 6 bases from V and 10 bases from J, with 22 bases in between. The CDR3 protein is CASSDMQGTGIPQHF. In nucleotides, the CDR3 is TGCGCCAGCAGCGACATGCAGGGGACGGGGATCCCCCAGCATTTT.

DNA of the CDR3: TGTGCCAGCAGCCCGAGCGGGGGCCTCACCTACGAGCAGTACTTC. Amino acids: CASSPSGGLTYEQYF. The chain employs TRBV7-2 and TRBJ2-7, with 8 bases lining up with TRBD2. Trimming cost V 5 bases and J 2 bases; bases outside gene matches: 8. CDR3 length: 15 residues. CDR1 SGHTA and CDR2 FQGNSA come from the germline V gene.

The CDR3: CASSLGHRTDTQYF. As DNA, the CDR3 is TGTGCCAGCAGCTTAGGACACCGCACAGATACGCAGTATTTT. This chain links TRBV7-3 with TRBJ2-3; tentatively, D is TRBD1 (5 bases). The length of the CDR3 is 14 residues. The germline V and J ends were trimmed by 2 bases and 1 base, with 7 bases remaining between them. Germline V gene sequence: CDR1 SGHTA, CDR2 FQGTGA.

The chain couples TRBV7-2 to TRBJ2-2; 10 bases fit TRBD1. V trimming: 8 bases; J trimming: 7 bases; junction bases outside the gene matches: 10. Germline-derived CDR1 and CDR2 are SGHTA and FQGNSA. The CDR3 runs 15 residues. CDR3 residues: CASETGTGDVGELFF. CDR3 DNA: TGTGCCAGCGAAACCGGGACAGGGGACGTCGGGGAGCTGTTTTTT. The entire variable domain, with the rest obtained from reference TRBV7-2 and TRBJ2-2, is as follows: GAGVSQSPSNKVTEKGKDVELRCDPISGHTALYWYRQSLGQGLEFLIYFQGNSAPDKSGLPSDRFSAERTGGSVSTLTIQRTQQEDSAVYLCASETGTGDVGELFFGEGSRLTVL.

This chain joins TRBV9 and TRBJ2-5; 10 bases are shared with TRBD1. Germline V CDR1 and CDR2: SGDLS, YYNGEE. This CDR3 contains 15 residues. V was pared by 2 bases and J by 3 bases, with 4 bases of the junction left unmatched. As DNA, the CDR3 is TGTGCCAGCAGCGTCGGTGGGACAGGGGAAGAGACCCAGTACTTC. It is translated as CASSVGGTGEETQYF.

The chain recombines TRBV3-1 (or the pseudogene TRBV3-2) with TRBJ2-7, with 10 bases aligning to TRBD2. This CDR3 spans 14 amino acids. V lost 4 bases to trimming and J lost 6 bases; unmatched junction nucleotides: 6. CDR1 and CDR2 from the germline V gene are LGHDT and YNNKEL (reference sequence). DNA of the CDR3: TGTGCCAGCAGCCCACCTAGCGGGAGTGGCGAGCAGTACTTC. It yields the protein CASSPPSGSGEQYF.

The chain links TRBV5-1 to TRBJ2-7, with 9 positions matching TRBD1. CDR1 and CDR2 from the germline V gene are SGHRS and YFSETQ. Trimming at V came to 0 bases and at J to 3 bases, leaving 7 bases not matched to a gene. CDR3 length: 16 residues. CDR3 nucleotides: TGCGCCAGCAGCTTGGGGGCCGGGACAGGGAGCTACGAGCAGTACTTC. Translation gives CASSLGAGTGSYEQYF.

The chain links TRBV25-1 to TRBJ1-5; 10 bases line up with TRBD1. Germline-derived CDR1 and CDR2 are MGHDK and SYGVNS. J lost 3 bases, V lost 4 bases, and 3 bases had no gene match. This CDR3 has 15 amino acids. CDR3 in amino acids: CASSGGQGLNQPQHF. CDR3 nucleotides: TGTGCCAGCAGTGGGGGACAGGGGCTCAATCAGCCCCAGCATTTT.

The CDR3 nucleotides are TGTGCTAGTGGGAGGGGGACAGCAAGTTTCAATCAGCCCCAGCATTTT. Encoded protein: CASGRGTASFNQPQHF. The chain combines TRBV12-5 with TRBJ1-5; TRBD1 agrees at 7 bases. The CDR3 contains 16 residues. V shed 6 bases and J 3 bases; nucleotides not matched to a gene: 11. Per germline, CDR1 LGHNT and CDR2 FRNRAP.

The V and J genes are TRBV27 and TRBJ2-1, with 7 nucleotides matching TRBD2. With 2 bases clipped from V and 3 bases from J, the junction kept 1 base outside the gene matches. Germline V gene data show CDR1 as MNHEY and CDR2 as SMNVEV (reference sequence). The CDR3 is made up of 14 amino acids. The DNA of the CDR3 is TGTGCCAGCAGTTTAGGGACTAACTACAATGAGCAGTTCTTC. Its protein is CASSLGTNYNEQFF.

DNA of the CDR3: TGTGCCAGCAGCCTAGGGACCAGGAATCGAGCTGGCTACACCTTC. This codes for CASSLGTRNRAGYTF. J is TRBJ1-2 and V is TRBV7-9; possibly TRBD1 for D (5 bases). Germline lookup yields CDR1 SEHNR and CDR2 FQNEAQ (reference sequence). The CDR3 has 15 amino acids. Between the trimmed V and J ends, which lost 5 bases and 7 bases, there was a span of 20 bases.

J is TRBJ2-7 and V is TRBV4-2; D possibly corresponds to TRBD2 (5 bases). Trimming cost V 4 bases and J 4 bases, with 11 bases left between them. Germline V gene data show CDR1 as LGHNA and CDR2 as YNFKEQ. The CDR3 is made up of 13 amino acids. CDR3 amino acids: CASSLTGGYEQYF. The CDR3 DNA is TGTGCCAGCAGCCTTACCGGCGGGTACGAGCAGTACTTC.

The chain couples TRBV6-5 to TRBJ2-1; D unclear. With 5 bases removed from V and 8 bases from J, the gap between germline ends came to 16 bases. CDR1 is MNHEY and CDR2 is SVGAGI in the germline V gene. This CDR3 region has 14 residues. The CDR3 loop reads CASSQRYGVDEQFF. In DNA, the CDR3 is TGTGCCAGCAGTCAAAGGTATGGGGTGGATGAGCAGTTCTTC.

The genes are TRBV29-1 and TRBJ2-3; D is possibly TRBD1 (6 bases). The length of the CDR3 is 13 residues. Trimming took 6 bases from V and 0 from J, leaving 10 bases between them. Looked up from germline, CDR1 is SQVTM and CDR2 is ANQGSEA. CDR3 DNA sequence: TGCAGCGTAAACAGGGAAAGCACAGATACGCAGTATTTT. This translates into CSVNRESTDTQYF.